The clone carrying this T cell receptor (beta chain) has at least ten counts. The sample's time point: longitudinal time-point 2. This entry is derived from a study of neurological immune-mediated disorders. TCRdb reanalysed the 5' RACE reads using MiXCR and keeps one entry per CDR3 protein. This table has 70,000 to 95,000 distinct CDR3 sequences, 13% appearing once. This receptor was taken from a female donor with HTLV-1-associated myelopathy (HAM/TSP). The sequenced sample was PBMCs.

In DNA, the CDR3 is TGCGCCAGCAGCTTGGAAGCCGGGCAGCAAGAGACCCAGTACTTC. Protein product: CASSLEAGQQETQYF. V gene TRBV5-1 combines with J gene TRBJ2-5; D gene uncertain. This CDR3 contains 15 residues. Germline lookup yields CDR1 SGHRS and CDR2 YFSETQ. Trimming cost V 0 bases and J 2 bases, with 11 bases left between them.